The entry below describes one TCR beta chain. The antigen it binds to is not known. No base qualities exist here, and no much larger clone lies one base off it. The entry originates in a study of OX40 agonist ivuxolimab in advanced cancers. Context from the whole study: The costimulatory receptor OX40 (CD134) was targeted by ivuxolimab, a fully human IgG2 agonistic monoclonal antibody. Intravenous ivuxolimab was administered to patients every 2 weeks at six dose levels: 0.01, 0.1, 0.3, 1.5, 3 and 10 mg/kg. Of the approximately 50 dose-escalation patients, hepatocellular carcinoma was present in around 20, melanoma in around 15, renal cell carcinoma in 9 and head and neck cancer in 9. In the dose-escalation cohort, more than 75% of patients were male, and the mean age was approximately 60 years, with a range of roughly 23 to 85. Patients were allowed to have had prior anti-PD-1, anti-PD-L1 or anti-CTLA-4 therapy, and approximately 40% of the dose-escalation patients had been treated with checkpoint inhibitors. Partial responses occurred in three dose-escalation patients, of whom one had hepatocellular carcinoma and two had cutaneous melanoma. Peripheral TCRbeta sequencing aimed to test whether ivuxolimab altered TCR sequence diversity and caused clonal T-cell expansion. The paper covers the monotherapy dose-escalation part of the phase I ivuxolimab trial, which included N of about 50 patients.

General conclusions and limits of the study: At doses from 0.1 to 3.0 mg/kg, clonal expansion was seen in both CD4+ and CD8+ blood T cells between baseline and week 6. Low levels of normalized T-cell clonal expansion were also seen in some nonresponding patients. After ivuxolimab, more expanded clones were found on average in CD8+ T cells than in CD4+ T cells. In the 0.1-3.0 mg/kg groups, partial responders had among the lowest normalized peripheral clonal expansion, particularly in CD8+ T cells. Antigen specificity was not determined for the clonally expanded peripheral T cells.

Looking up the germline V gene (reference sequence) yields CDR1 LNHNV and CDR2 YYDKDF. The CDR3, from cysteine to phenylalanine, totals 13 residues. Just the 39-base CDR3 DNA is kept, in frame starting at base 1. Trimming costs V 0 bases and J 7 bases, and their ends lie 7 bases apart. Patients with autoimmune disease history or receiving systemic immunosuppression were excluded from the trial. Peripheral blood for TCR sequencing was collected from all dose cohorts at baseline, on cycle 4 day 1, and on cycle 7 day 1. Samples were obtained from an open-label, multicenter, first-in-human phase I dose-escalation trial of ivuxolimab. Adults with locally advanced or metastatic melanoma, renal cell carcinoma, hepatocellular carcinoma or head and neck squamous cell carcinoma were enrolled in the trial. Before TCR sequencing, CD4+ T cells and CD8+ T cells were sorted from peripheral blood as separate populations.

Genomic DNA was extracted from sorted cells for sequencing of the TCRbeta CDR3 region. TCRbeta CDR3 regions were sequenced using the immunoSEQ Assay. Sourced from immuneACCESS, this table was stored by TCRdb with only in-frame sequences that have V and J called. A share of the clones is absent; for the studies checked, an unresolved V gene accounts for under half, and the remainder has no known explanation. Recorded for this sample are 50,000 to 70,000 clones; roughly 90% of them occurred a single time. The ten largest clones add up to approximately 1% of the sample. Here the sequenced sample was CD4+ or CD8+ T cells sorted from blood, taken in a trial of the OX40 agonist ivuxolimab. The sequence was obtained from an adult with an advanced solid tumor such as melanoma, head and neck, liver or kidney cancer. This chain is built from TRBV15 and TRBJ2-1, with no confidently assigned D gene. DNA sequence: TGTGCCACCAGCAGAGATGCGGAAAATGAGCAGTTCTTC. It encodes CATSRDAENEQFF. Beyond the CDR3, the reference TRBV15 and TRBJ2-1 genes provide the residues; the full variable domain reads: DAMVIQNPRYQVTQFGKPVTLSCSQTLNHNVMYWYQQKSSQAPKLLFHYYDKDFNNEADTPDNFQSRRPNTSFCFLDIRSPGLGDTAMYLCATSRDAENEQFFGPGTRLTVL.